This entry concerns a single T cell receptor beta chain. Its specificity is not known. The source of the sample is a study of T cell responses to AZD1222 COVID-19 vaccine. About the study: Recipients boosted at about 4 weeks or about 12 weeks are pooled. Study-wide results and limits: CD4 TCRs associated with vaccination spanned spike, dominating at 160-218 and 743-854.

The germline gives CDR1 SGHTA, CDR2 FQGNSA. This CDR3 region has 13 residues. Trimming took off 3 bases at V and 2 bases at J, with 8 bases between the two ends. TCRdb keeps only in-frame clones here, not all; method: immunoSEQ multiplex PCR. There are approximately 180,000 clones in the sample; around nine tenths occur only once, and 2.5% to 3.5% lies in the top ten. The chain joins TRBV7-2 to TRBJ2-7, with a weak D call TRBD1 (5 bases). This receptor was obtained from an adult in good health. Material: peripheral blood, obtained on day 0 of AZD1222 vaccination. Written as DNA, the CDR3 is TGTGCCAGCAGCTTCCAGGGAACCTACGAGCAGTACTTC. It yields the protein CASSFQGTYEQYF.